Presented here are 8 T cell receptor beta chains from one specimen sequenced in a study of PD-L1 blockade in urothelial cancer. Time point specified: pretreatment peripheral blood. Profiled with immunoSEQ multiplex PCR; TCRdb holds only in-frame clones, not every one. The table shows about 95,000 clones, with roughly 84% occurring only once. The specimen was PBMCs, collected around atezolizumab (anti-PD-L1) treatment. The receptors were sampled from a man aged 55 to 70 with urothelial cancer.

J is TRBJ1-5 and V is TRBV11-2; D is unclear. V shed 1 base and J shed 4 bases, with 8 bases lying between them. Germline V gene sequence: CDR1 SGHAT, CDR2 FQNNGV. This CDR3 is 14 amino acids long. CDR3 region: CASSLAGDNQPQHF. As DNA, the CDR3 is TGTGCCAGCAGCTTAGCAGGTGATAATCAGCCCCAGCATTTT.

The J gene is TRBJ1-5, the V gene TRBV7-8; 7 bases fit TRBD1. Germline loops: CDR1 SGHVS, CDR2 FQNEAQ. The V gene end was trimmed by 5 bases and the J gene end by 4 bases; junction bases not matched to a gene: 8. The length of the CDR3 is 15 residues. The CDR3 DNA is TGTGCCAGCAGCCTTGGACAGGTCCGAAATCAGCCCCAGCATTTT. As protein: CASSLGQVRNQPQHF.

The chain employs TRBV9 and TRBJ1-2; D uncertain. The germline V gene has CDR1 SGDLS and CDR2 YYNGEE. V lost 2 bases, J lost 7 bases, and 21 bases lay in between. The CDR3 length is 16 residues. Here the CDR3 DNA reads TGTGCCAGCAGCGTGGAGGTCGGGAGGAAGGCTATTGGCTACACCTTC. Amino acid sequence: CASSVEVGRKAIGYTF.

With regard to this clone: Its ends do not fully match the called genes, so a read error is possible. The J gene is TRBJ2-5, the V gene TRBV15; 7 bases map to TRBD1. Germline assignment: CDR1 LNHNV and CDR2 YYDKDF (reference sequence). This CDR3 has 15 residues. The CDR3 bases are TGTGCCACCAGCAGCTTAGGACAGGAACAAGGGACCCAGTACTTC. Its translation: CATSSLGQEQGTQYF.

The chain combines TRBV9 with TRBJ1-2, with D possibly being TRBD1 (6 bases). CDR3 length equals 14 residues. V gave up 3 bases and J gave up 7 bases, with 16 bases separating them. Germline CDR1 is SGDLS and CDR2 is YYNGEE. The CDR3 DNA follows: TGTGCCAGCAGCGCGGGACAATTATCAGGTGGCTACACCTTC. The encoded protein is CASSAGQLSGGYTF.

This clone appeared a few times. The V and J genes are TRBV4-1 and TRBJ1-5; possibly TRBD1 for D (6 bases). CDR3 length: 14 residues. The germline V gene encodes CDR1 MGHRA and CDR2 YSYEKL. Trimming stripped 4 bases from V and 3 bases from J, with 10 bases between. CDR3 nucleotide sequence: TGCGCCAGCAGCCCTGACAGGTACAATCAGCCCCAGCATTTT. Residues: CASSPDRYNQPQHF.

This chain links TRBV6-5 with TRBJ1-2; TRBD1 matches 8 bases. The germline CDR1 and CDR2 sequences are MNHEY and SVGAGI. The CDR3 contains 14 residues. J lost 3 bases, V lost 6 bases, and 6 bases had no gene match. The CDR3 region is CASRRQGSDYGYTF. The DNA of the CDR3 is TGTGCCAGCAGGAGACAGGGGTCGGACTATGGCTACACCTTC.

The CDR3 loop is CASSQGLGGGYTF. Written as DNA, the CDR3 is TGTGCCAGCAGCCAGGGACTTGGAGGTGGCTACACCTTC. V and J are TRBV5-5 and TRBJ1-2, with D possibly being TRBD1 (5 bases). Germline CDR1 is SGHKS and CDR2 is YYEKEE (reference sequence). The CDR3 has 13 amino acids. Trimming stripped 4 bases from V and 7 bases from J, with 14 bases between.